This T cell receptor (beta chain) was recovered during a study of technical replicates of blood from a few donors. Profiled with immunoSEQ multiplex PCR; TCRdb holds only in-frame clones, not every one. The sample lists approximately 73,000 clones; more than 85% were seen once. In germline, CDR1 is MGHDK, CDR2 SYGVNS. This CDR3 is 15 amino acids long. After removal of 6 bases from V and 3 bases from J, the junction contained 5 bases not matched to a gene. Sequenced: T cells isolated from PBMCs. This clonotype was sampled from a human donor in good health. The chain combines TRBV25-1 with TRBJ2-3; TRBD2 matches at 11 bases. The CDR3 nucleotides are TGTGCCAGCAGAACTAGCGGGAGTTTAACAGATACGCAGTATTTT. Protein: CASRTSGSLTDTQYF.